These 3 T cell receptor beta chains share one sample of origin, sequenced in a study of T cells in Graves' hyperthyroidism and ophthalmopathy. RNA transcripts served as the template for amplifying TCR beta CDR3 regions. HTBI primers were the set used in a first-round RT-PCR of the TCR CDR3. Via MiXCR, TCRdb re-called the multiplex PCR reads, giving one row per CDR3 protein. The data show about 580,000 distinct CDR3 sequences, around 45% seen once. Sample: peripheral blood or thyroid tissue (not recorded which). The receptor source for this set is a woman aged 18-29 years with Graves' hyperthyroidism.

Turning to this clonotype: Given a much more abundant clone one base away, this may be a read error. The chain links TRBV10-3 to TRBJ1-6; D unresolved. V shed 3 bases and J shed 13 bases, with 13 bases lying between them. Germline assignment: CDR1 ENHRY and CDR2 SYGVKD. The CDR3 is made up of 13 amino acids. CDR3 amino acids: CAISERTPRPLHF. For the CDR3, the DNA is TGTGCCATCAGTGAAAGAACCCCGAGGCCCCTCCACTTT.

As to this clonotype: Germline is not matched at one junction end, which may reflect a read error. The CDR3 nucleotides are TGCGCCAGCAGCCGGACACGGTGGACTGAAGCTTTCTTT. It encodes CASSRTRWTEAFF. V gene TRBV5-8 combines with J gene TRBJ1-1; D perhaps matches TRBD1 (5 bases). The CDR3 is 13 amino acids. Germline V lookup: CDR1 SGHTS, CDR2 YDEGEE. Variable domain in full (rest from reference TRBV5-8 and TRBJ1-1): EAGVTQSPTHLIKTRGQQATLRCSPISGHTSVYWYQQALGLGLQFLLWYDEGEERNRGNFPPRFSGRQFPNYSSELNVNALELEDSALYLCASSRTRWTEAFFGQGTRLTVV.

This clonotype was seen just once. A much more abundant neighbour one base away suggests this may be a read error. The rearrangement links TRBV7-9 to TRBJ1-2; perhaps TRBD1 as D (5 bases). V gave up 5 bases and J gave up 6 bases, with 25 bases separating them. The length of the CDR3 is 17 residues. Germline V CDR1 and CDR2: SEHNR, FQNEAQ (reference sequence). CDR3 DNA: TGTGCCAGCAGCAAAGATTCCATAGGGGCATGGGAAGATGGCTACACCTTC. Encoded protein: CASSKDSIGAWEDGYTF.